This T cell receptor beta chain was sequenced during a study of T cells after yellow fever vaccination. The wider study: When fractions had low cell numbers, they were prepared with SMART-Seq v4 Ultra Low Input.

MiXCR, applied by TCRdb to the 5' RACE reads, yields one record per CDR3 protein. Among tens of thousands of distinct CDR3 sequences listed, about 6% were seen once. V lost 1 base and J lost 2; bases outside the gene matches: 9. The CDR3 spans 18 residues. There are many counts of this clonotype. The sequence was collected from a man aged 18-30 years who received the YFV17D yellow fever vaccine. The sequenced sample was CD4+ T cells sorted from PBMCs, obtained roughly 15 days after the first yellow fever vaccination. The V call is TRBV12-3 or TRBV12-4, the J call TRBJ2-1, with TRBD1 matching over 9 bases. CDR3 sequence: CASSLGGLGQGPYNEQFF. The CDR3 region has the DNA TGTGCCAGCAGTTTAGGTGGGTTGGGACAGGGCCCCTACAATGAGCAGTTCTTC.